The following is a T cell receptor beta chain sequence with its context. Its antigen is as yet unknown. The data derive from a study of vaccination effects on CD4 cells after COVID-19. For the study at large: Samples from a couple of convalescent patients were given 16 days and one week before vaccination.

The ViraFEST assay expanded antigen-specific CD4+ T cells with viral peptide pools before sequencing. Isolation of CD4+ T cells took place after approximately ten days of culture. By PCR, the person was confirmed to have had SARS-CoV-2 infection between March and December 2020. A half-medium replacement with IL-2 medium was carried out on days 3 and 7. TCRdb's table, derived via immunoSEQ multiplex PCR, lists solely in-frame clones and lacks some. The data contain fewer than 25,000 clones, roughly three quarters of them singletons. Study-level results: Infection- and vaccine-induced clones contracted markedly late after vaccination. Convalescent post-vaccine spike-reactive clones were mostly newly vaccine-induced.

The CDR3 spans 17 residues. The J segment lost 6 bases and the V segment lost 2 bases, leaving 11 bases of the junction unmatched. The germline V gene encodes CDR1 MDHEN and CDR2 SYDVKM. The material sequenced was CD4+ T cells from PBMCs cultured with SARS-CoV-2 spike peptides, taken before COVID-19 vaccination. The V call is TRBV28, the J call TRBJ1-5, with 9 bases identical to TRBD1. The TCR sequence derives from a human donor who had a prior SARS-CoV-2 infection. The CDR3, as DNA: TGTGCCAGCAGTTTACGTCCGGGACAGGGTTCTCGTCAGCCCCAGCATTTT. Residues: CASSLRPGQGSRQPQHF.